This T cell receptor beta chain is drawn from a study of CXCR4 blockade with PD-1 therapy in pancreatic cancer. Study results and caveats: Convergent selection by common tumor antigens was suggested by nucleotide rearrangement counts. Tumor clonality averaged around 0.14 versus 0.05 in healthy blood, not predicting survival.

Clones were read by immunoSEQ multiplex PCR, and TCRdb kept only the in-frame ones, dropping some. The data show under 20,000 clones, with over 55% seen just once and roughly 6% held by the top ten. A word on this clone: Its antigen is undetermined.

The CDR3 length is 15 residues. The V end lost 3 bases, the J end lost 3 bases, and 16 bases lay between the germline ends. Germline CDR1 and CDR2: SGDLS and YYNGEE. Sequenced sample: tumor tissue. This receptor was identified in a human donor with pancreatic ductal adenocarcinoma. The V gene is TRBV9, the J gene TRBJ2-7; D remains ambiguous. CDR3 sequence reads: CASSGGPTVFYEQYF. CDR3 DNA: TGTGCCAGCAGCGGGGGTCCAACTGTGTTCTACGAGCAGTACTTC. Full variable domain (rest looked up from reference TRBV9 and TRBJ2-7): DSGVTQTPKHLITATGQRVTLRCSPRSGDLSVYWYQQSLDQGLQFLIQYYNGEERAKGNILERFSAQQFPDLHSELNLSSLELGDSALYFCASSGGPTVFYEQYFGPGTRLTVT.